This TCR beta chain appears in the sequencing data of a study of monozygotic twins with inflammatory bowel disease. From its re-call of the 5' RACE reads, TCRdb lists each CDR3 protein once, without DNA. The sample table sets out more than 350,000 distinct CDR3 sequences. Study conclusions and caveats: The authors note that differing immunosuppressive treatments may have added variability to patient repertoires.

Germline V gene lookup returns CDR1 SQVTM and CDR2 ANQGSEA. This CDR3 is 15 amino acids long. For this clonotype: The antigen remains unidentified.

After skipping T cell sorting, the authors isolated total RNA from whole blood. The sequencing input was blood. The TCR originated in a human donor with ulcerative colitis or Crohn's disease, or a healthy co-twin of an affected twin (not recorded which). The rearrangement uses TRBV29-1 and TRBJ2-7; TCRdb selects TRBD2, and the lack of DNA leaves this call unchecked. CDR3: CSVLSTGALLKEQYF.